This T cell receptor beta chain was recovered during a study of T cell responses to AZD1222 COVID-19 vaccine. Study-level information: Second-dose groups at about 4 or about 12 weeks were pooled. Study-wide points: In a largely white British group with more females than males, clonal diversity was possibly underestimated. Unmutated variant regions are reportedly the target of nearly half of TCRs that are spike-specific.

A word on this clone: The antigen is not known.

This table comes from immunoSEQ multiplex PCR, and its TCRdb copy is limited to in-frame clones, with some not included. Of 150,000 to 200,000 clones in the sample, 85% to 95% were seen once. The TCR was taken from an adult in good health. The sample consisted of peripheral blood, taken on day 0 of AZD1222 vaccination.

This CDR3 reads CASTHNQPQHF. Written as DNA, the CDR3 is TGTGCCAGCACCCACAATCAGCCCCAGCATTTT. The chain joins TRBV27 to TRBJ1-5; D remains unclear. The CDR3 is 11 residues long. The V and J ends lost 7 bases and 3 bases respectively, with 4 bases between them. CDR1 and CDR2 (germline): MNHEY, SMNVEV (reference sequence).